Below are 16 T cell receptor beta chains sequenced from a single sample in a study of CD8 T cells in Susac syndrome. Random hexamers were used to reverse transcribe 0.5 to 1 ug of RNA. TCRdb re-analysed the immunoSEQ multiplex PCR reads in MiXCR, keeping a single row per CDR3 protein. Of roughly 80,000 distinct CDR3 sequences in the sample, approximately 94% were seen once. Sequencing was done on a sample of CD4+ T cells from PBMCs. These receptors all stem from a human donor with Susac syndrome.

The chain combines TRBV6-1 with TRBJ2-7, with 12 positions matching TRBD2. CDR1 is MNHNS and CDR2 is SASEGT in the germline V gene. With V trimmed by 11 bases and J by 1 base, 6 bases remained unmatched. The CDR3 is 14 residues long. Here the CDR3 reads CAVRTSGTSYEQYF. The CDR3 DNA reads as TGTGCCGTCCGGACTAGCGGGACTTCCTACGAGCAGTACTTC.

This sequence joins TRBV7-9 and TRBJ2-7; D remains ambiguous. V lost 3 bases and J lost 3, with 9 bases in between. This CDR3 has 13 residues. Germline V gives CDR1 SEHNR, CDR2 FQNEAQ (reference sequence). CDR3 sequence: CASSFDTRYEQYF. CDR3 sequence (DNA): TGTGCCAGCAGCTTCGACACCCGCTACGAGCAGTACTTC.

The V gene is TRBV4-1, the J gene TRBJ2-2; TRBD2 aligns across 9 bases. J gave up 4 bases and V 4 bases, and 13 bases lay outside the gene matches. CDR1 is MGHRA, CDR2 YSYEKL, per germline. CDR3 length: 18 amino acids. CDR3 nucleotides: TGCGCCAGCAGCCGAACCATCTTAGCGGGAGAGGTCACCGGGGAGCTGTTTTTT. This encodes CASSRTILAGEVTGELFF.

The rearrangement joins TRBV4-2 to TRBJ2-3, with 8 bases lining up with TRBD2. The V segment lost 0 bases and the J segment 8 bases; nucleotides outside the gene matches: 19. The CDR3 totals 19 residues. The germline gives CDR1 LGHNA, CDR2 YNFKEQ. CDR3 DNA sequence: TGTGCCAGCAGCCAAGATATTCGGGAGCGGGAGCCGTTTCGGGGTACGCAGTATTTT. Its translation is CASSQDIREREPFRGTQYF.

The J gene is TRBJ1-2, the V gene TRBV6-6; possibly TRBD1 for D (6 bases). Germline CDR1 and CDR2: MNHNY and SVGAGI (reference sequence). This CDR3 comprises 14 residues. Trimming left V 5 bases short and J 4 bases short, with 14 bases between. The CDR3 DNA reads as TGTGCCAGCAGTCCCGTTACAGGGCTCTATGGCTACACCTTC. Translated, it gives CASSPVTGLYGYTF.

CDR3 sequence: CASALAGEQFF. The DNA for the CDR3 is TGTGCCAGCGCTTTAGCTGGAGAGCAGTTCTTC. This rearrangement joins TRBV6-5 to TRBJ2-1; unclear D gene. Germline CDR1 MNHEY, CDR2 SVGAGI. The CDR3 is made up of 11 amino acids. Trimming cost V 8 bases and J 10 bases, with 12 bases left between them.

The chain couples TRBV4-1 to TRBJ2-5; the D is unclear. This CDR3 spans 13 amino acids. Germline V CDR1 and CDR2: MGHRA, YSYEKL. Between the trimmed V and J ends, which lost 1 base and 4 bases, there was a span of 7 bases. This CDR3 reads CASSQGIIETQYF. CDR3 nucleotide sequence: TGCGCCAGCAGCCAAGGGATTATAGAGACCCAGTACTTC.

The rearrangement links TRBV27 to TRBJ2-7, with 7 bases fitting TRBD1. V lost 6 bases and J lost 5; bases outside the gene matches: 13. The CDR3 contains 15 residues. CDR1 is MNHEY, CDR2 SMNVEV, per germline (reference sequence). CDR3 DNA sequence: TGTGCCAGCAGGTCCCGGGACAGTAGGTTCCACGAGCAGTACTTC. Residues: CASRSRDSRFHEQYF.

V usage is TRBV11-1 and J usage is TRBJ2-5, with D perhaps matching TRBD2 (6 bases). Germline-derived CDR1 and CDR2 are SGHAT and FQDESV (reference sequence). The CDR3 runs to 15 residues. Between the trimmed V and J ends, which lost 5 bases and 2 bases, there was a span of 15 bases. CDR3 DNA sequence: TGTGCCAGCAGCACCGGGGGACGGAAACAAGAGACCCAGTACTTC. This sequence encodes CASSTGGRKQETQYF.

The chain employs TRBV5-1 and TRBJ1-4; D is possibly TRBD1 (6 bases). Per the germline V gene, CDR1 is SGHRS and CDR2 is YFSETQ. The length of the CDR3 is 14 residues. V was cut by 4 bases and J by 4 bases, with 11 bases left in between. The CDR3 spells CASSLGQINEKLFF. The CDR3, as DNA: TGCGCCAGCAGCCTTGGACAGATTAATGAAAAACTGTTTTTT.

CDR3: CSAPGLAGMGGYF. For the CDR3, the DNA is TGCAGTGCTCCGGGACTAGCGGGAATGGGTGGATATTTT. This chain uses TRBV20-1 with TRBJ2-3; 13 positions match TRBD2. V trimming: 5 bases; J trimming: 15 bases; junction bases outside the gene matches: 11. The length of the CDR3 is 13 residues. Germline-derived CDR1 and CDR2 are DFQATT and SNEGSKA (reference sequence).

The chain has TRBV12-3 or TRBV12-4 and TRBJ2-1; 15 bases map to TRBD2. The CDR3 spans 15 residues. V dropped 10 bases and J dropped 7; count of bases not matched to a gene: 8. CDR3 sequence (DNA): TGTGCCACCAGGACTAGCGGGGGGGCTGGTAATGAGCAGTTCTTC. As protein: CATRTSGGAGNEQFF.

This chain uses TRBV10-3 with TRBJ1-6; D gene unclear. Germline V gene sequence: CDR1 ENHRY, CDR2 SYGVKD. Trimming removed 2 bases at V and 10 bases at J, with 12 bases between. This CDR3 has 14 residues. The chain's CDR3 is CAISEPLGESPLHF. CDR3 nucleotide sequence: TGTGCCATCAGTGAGCCTCTAGGAGAATCACCCCTCCACTTT.

The chain uses TRBV3-1 and TRBJ1-6; 8 bases line up with TRBD1. Germline lookup yields CDR1 LGHDT and CDR2 YNNKEL (reference sequence). J gave up 6 bases and V 4 bases, and 5 bases lay outside the gene matches. The CDR3 totals 15 residues. The CDR3 is CASSPQGAPNSPLHF. In DNA, the CDR3 is TGTGCCAGCAGCCCCCAGGGGGCCCCTAATTCACCCCTCCACTTT.

The chain is built from TRBV7-2 and TRBJ1-1; D not certain. The CDR3 covers 14 residues. Deletions cut 3 bases from V and 2 bases from J, with 10 bases between. Per germline, CDR1 SGHTA and CDR2 FQGNSA. This CDR3 is CASSFLTPNTEAFF. DNA for the CDR3: TGTGCCAGCAGCTTTTTAACTCCAAACACTGAAGCTTTCTTT.

V and J are TRBV7-2 and TRBJ2-1, with 8 bases identical to TRBD1. V lost 2 bases, J lost 13 bases, and 10 bases stayed unmatched. The CDR3 has 14 amino acids. Germline assignment: CDR1 SGHTA and CDR2 FQGNSA. The CDR3 nucleotides are TGTGCCAGCAGCTTACAGGGGGCGGGACCGACACAGTTCTTC. Translated, it gives CASSLQGAGPTQFF.